A selection of T cell receptor beta chains follows, all from one sample in a study of blood T cell repertoires in COVID-19. Sequencing used immunoSEQ multiplex PCR; TCRdb keeps in-frame clones, though not all of them. The sample shows about 300,000 clones, about 85% of them seen only once. The specimen sequenced was PBMCs or T cells enriched from blood (not recorded which). The receptors originated from a woman aged 25-40 years who had been exposed to COVID-19. The CDR3 runs from the conserved cysteine through the conserved F or W. The D gene is left open where the match is weak. For some rows the clone size is stated as once, few or many, or as a class when expanded; others skip it.

clone size	J gene	CDR3 length	V gene	D gene	CDR3 DNA	CDR3 protein
NA	TRBJ1-2	15	TRBV27	NA	TGTGCCAGCAGTTTATTCGGCTTCGGAGACTATGGCTACACCTTC	CASSLFGFGDYGYTF
NA	TRBJ1-2	12	TRBV12-5	TRBD1	TGTGCTAGTGGTTTGGTACTCACAGGGGTAAACTTC	CASGLVLTGVNF
NA	TRBJ1-6	15	TRBV3-1/TRBV3-2	NA	TGTGCCAGCAGCCAAGACGCGCCAGGGAAGTCACCCCTCCACTTT	CASSQDAPGKSPLHF
NA	TRBJ1-1	14	TRBV29-1	NA	TGCAGCGTTGATCATAGACGAGGGAAGGTTAAAGCTTTCTTT	CSVDHRRGKVKAFF
NA	TRBJ1-1	12	TRBV7-8	TRBD1	TGTGCCAGCAGCCAGGACAGGTCCGAAGCTTTCTTT	CASSQDRSEAFF
NA	TRBJ1-6	16	TRBV30	TRBD1	TGTGCCTGGAGTAGGGACAGGGGCGTCTATAATTCACCCCTCCACTTT	CAWSRDRGVYNSPLHF
NA	TRBJ1-1	14	TRBV28	TRBD1	TGTGCCAGCAGTCTCGGGACAGGGGGTACTGAAGCTTTCTTT	CASSLGTGGTEAFF
NA	TRBJ2-7	11	TRBV28	NA	TGTGCCAGCAGTTTGGAGTGGAGGCAGTACTTC	CASSLEWRQYF
NA	TRBJ2-2	13	TRBV10-1	NA	TGCGCCAGTACAGACAGAAACACCGGGGAGCTGTTTTTT	CASTDRNTGELFF
NA	TRBJ1-1	16	TRBV5-1	NA	TGCGCCAGCAGCTGGGTGGGGGGAGGCCTGAACACTGAAGCTTTCTTT	CASSWVGGGLNTEAFF
NA	TRBJ2-7	16	TRBV7-9	NA	TGTGCCAGCAGCTTACTACCGACAGGAGTATCCTACGAGCAGTACTTC	CASSLLPTGVSYEQYF
once	TRBJ1-5	13	TRBV30	NA	TGTGCCTGGACTTGCGCCCCGCAAAGGCCCCAGCATTTT	CAWTCAPQRPQHF
NA	TRBJ1-5	13	TRBV19	NA	TGTGCCAGTCTGTCTTCTGTCAATCAGCCCCAGCATTTT	CASLSSVNQPQHF
NA	TRBJ2-2	18	TRBV5-1	TRBD2	TGCGCCAGCCTATTGGGTGGTCGGACTAGCGGTTACACCGGGGAGCTGTTTTTT	CASLLGGRTSGYTGELFF
NA	TRBJ1-6	11	TRBV2	NA	TGTGCCAGCAGTACAGGGCAACCCCTCCACTTT	CASSTGQPLHF
few	TRBJ2-2	17	TRBV5-5	NA	TGTGCCAGCAGCTCGGGACTGGGGACCACGAACACCGGGGAGCTGTTTTTT	CASSSGLGTTNTGELFF